This T cell receptor beta chain comes out of a study of blood T cell repertoires in COVID-19. As for the study in general: From the United States, Italy and Spain came samples of acute and convalescent COVID-19.

CDR3 length equals 16 residues. Per germline, CDR1 SGHAT and CDR2 FQNNGV. Germline trimming cut 5 bases from V and 1 base from J; bases unmatched to any gene: 9. Profiling relied on immunoSEQ multiplex PCR, and the TCRdb table lists in-frame clones only, not all of them. The sample contains roughly 40,000 clones, approximately 80% of which appear only once. V usage is TRBV11-2 and J usage is TRBJ2-3, with 7 bases that match TRBD1. The sequence was obtained from a man in his sixties or seventies with active or convalescent COVID-19. The sequenced material came from peripheral blood. The chain's CDR3 is CASSLNWDRGTDTQYF. CDR3 coding DNA: TGTGCCAGCAGCCTGAATTGGGACAGAGGCACAGATACGCAGTATTTT.